The 22 T cell receptor beta chains in this list originate from one sample, sequenced in a study of breast tumors, draining lymph nodes, adjacent tissues (dated by TCRdb to about 2016). The method behind the library was multiplex PCR. TCRdb records Illumina HiSeq 2000 as the sequencer. The raw public reads went through TCRdb reprocessing: fastp at Q25, MiXCR clone calling, in-frame beta chains kept. Rows with one shared CDR3 protein collapse into an entry with the most common genes and DNA. The sample records 15,000 to 20,000 distinct CDR3 sequences, roughly 43% of which are singletons. Of the sample, approximately 21% falls within the top ten clones. Sequencing input: breast tumor tissue. The receptor set was obtained from a female donor with breast cancer. Some clones in this sample may be carry-over from other donors' samples.

The chain has TRBV7-3 and TRBJ2-2; no clear D gene. The V gene's germline CDR1 is SGHTA and CDR2 FQGTGA. The V gene lost 5 bases and the J gene lost 0 bases, with 7 bases spanning the gap. CDR3 length equals 14 residues. The CDR3 nucleotides read TGTGCCAGCAGCCCACTGTCGAACACCGGGGAGCTGTTTTTT. Protein: CASSPLSNTGELFF.

This clonotype came up once. The chain uses TRBV5-1 and TRBJ2-7; 9 nucleotides match TRBD2. J was trimmed by 2 bases and V by 2 bases; bases with no gene match: 5. CDR3 length: 15 residues. Germline V gene data show CDR1 as SGHRS and CDR2 as YFSETQ. The CDR3 is CASSFLAGRAYEQYF. The CDR3 nucleotides read TGCGCCAGCAGCTTCCTAGCGGGGAGGGCCTACGAGCAGTACTTC.

The V and J genes are TRBV12-3 or TRBV12-4 and TRBJ2-1, with 13 bases identical to TRBD2. Trimming took 6 bases from V and 7 from J; bases not matched to a gene: 6. This CDR3 is 15 amino acids long. Here the CDR3 reads CASRQWTSGRNEQFF. The CDR3 DNA reads TGTGCCAGCAGACAGTGGACTAGCGGGAGAAATGAGCAGTTCTTC.

The genes are TRBV9 and TRBJ2-2; D is possibly TRBD1 or TRBD2 (5 bases each). Germline CDR1 is SGDLS and CDR2 is YYNGEE. The V end lost 5 bases, the J end lost 3 bases, and 5 bases lay between the germline ends. The CDR3 sequence is 12 residues long. The CDR3 reads CASRGHTGELFF. The CDR3 bases are TGTGCCAGCAGGGGACACACCGGGGAGCTGTTTTTT.

This clonotype was picked up many times. A much more abundant neighbour one base away suggests this may be a read error. The chain carries TRBV20-1 and TRBJ1-5, with TRBD1 identical over 9 bases. Germline-derived CDR1 and CDR2 are DFQATT and SNEGSKA (reference sequence). The CDR3 totals 16 residues. The trim removed 6 bases at V and 3 bases at J, leaving 12 bases unmatched. The CDR3 protein is CSAGTGITSANQPQHF. CDR3 DNA: TGCAGTGCCGGGACAGGGATCACAAGCGCCAATCAGCCCCAGCATTTT.

The chain couples TRBV11-2 to TRBJ2-3; tentatively, D is TRBD2 (6 bases). This CDR3 has 15 amino acids. The V end lost 11 bases, the J end lost 2 bases, and 20 bases lay between the germline ends. The germline V gene has CDR1 SGHAT and CDR2 FQNNGV. For the CDR3, the DNA is TGTGCCGGCGCGGCGGGATGCGGGATCACAGATACGCAGTATTTT. Translation: CAGAAGCGITDTQYF.

There are many counts of this clonotype. The chain carries TRBV27 and TRBJ1-2; 8 bases fit TRBD1. With V trimmed by 4 bases and J by 5 bases, 9 bases remained unmatched. The V gene's germline CDR1 is MNHEY and CDR2 SMNVEV (reference sequence). The CDR3 is 15 residues long. Here the CDR3 reads CASSSTGGFVYGYTF. The CDR3 bases are TGTGCCAGCAGTTCAACAGGGGGGTTCGTATATGGCTACACCTTC.

The rearrangement joins TRBV2 to TRBJ2-1; 9 bases agree with TRBD2. CDR3 length equals 15 residues. V trimming: 6 bases; J trimming: 0 bases; junction bases outside the gene matches: 3. Germline V gives CDR1 SNHLY, CDR2 FYNNEI. The CDR3 nucleotides are TGTGCCAGCAGCATAGCGGGAGTCTCCTACAATGAGCAGTTCTTC. Translated, it gives CASSIAGVSYNEQFF.

This chain joins TRBV24-1 and TRBJ2-3, with 9 bases aligning to TRBD2. Germline trimming cut 0 bases from V and 2 bases from J; bases unmatched to any gene: 2. The germline V gene encodes CDR1 KGHDR and CDR2 SFDVKD. The CDR3 has 16 residues. CDR3 bases: TGTGCCACCAGTGATTTGAAGCGGGGGGTCACAGATACGCAGTATTTT. The encoded protein is CATSDLKRGVTDTQYF.

The rearrangement uses TRBV5-1 and TRBJ2-1; TRBD2 matches 7 bases. V was pared by 4 bases and J by 2 bases, with 9 bases of the junction left unmatched. CDR1 and CDR2 from the germline V gene are SGHRS and YFSETQ. The CDR3 contains 16 residues. The CDR3 protein is CASSAGEGHPYNEQFF. Here the CDR3 DNA reads TGCGCCAGCAGCGCCGGGGAGGGTCACCCCTACAATGAGCAGTTCTTC.

V is TRBV6-6 and J is TRBJ2-7, with D unresolved. The CDR3 extends over 12 amino acids. Germline V gene sequence: CDR1 MNHNY, CDR2 SVGAGI (reference sequence). V lost 4 bases and J lost 2, with 6 bases in between. The CDR3 bases are TGTGCCAGCAGTTCCCAAGCCTACGAGCAGTACTTC. Protein: CASSSQAYEQYF.

V usage is TRBV20-1 and J usage is TRBJ2-1; possibly TRBD1 for D (6 bases). Germline-derived CDR1 and CDR2 are DFQATT and SNEGSKA (reference sequence). The germline V and J ends were trimmed by 0 bases and 4 bases, with 19 bases remaining between them. This CDR3 spans 17 amino acids. In DNA, the CDR3 is TGCAGTGCTAGAGACCCCTCGACTGGGGGCGCTTACAATGAGCAGTTCTTC. Protein: CSARDPSTGGAYNEQFF.

This clonotype was observed many times. The V and J genes are TRBV20-1 and TRBJ2-3; D may be TRBD2 (5 bases). This CDR3 is 14 amino acids long. The germline gives CDR1 DFQATT, CDR2 SNEGSKA (reference sequence). The V and J ends lost 3 bases and 5 bases respectively, with 15 bases between them. As DNA, the CDR3 is TGCAGTGCTAGGATAAGCGGCCTACAAGATACGCAGTATTTT. Its protein is CSARISGLQDTQYF.

This clonotype occurred many times. CDR3: CASSPLPQGDQPQHF. CDR3 nucleotide sequence: TGTGCCAGCAGTCCTCTACCCCAGGGTGATCAGCCCCAGCATTTT. The rearrangement joins TRBV6-1 to TRBJ1-5; perhaps TRBD1 as D (5 bases). Germline CDR1 and CDR2: MNHNS and SASEGT. CDR3 length: 15 residues. V dropped 5 bases and J dropped 5 bases, with 16 bases sitting between them.

The chain links TRBV5-5 to TRBJ2-3, with 8 bases that match TRBD2. Losses at the gene ends were 0 bases for V and 1 base for J; bases not matched to a gene: 4. Germline V lookup: CDR1 SGHKS, CDR2 YYEKEE (reference sequence). The CDR3 is 16 amino acids. The CDR3 loop is CASSLAGREGTDTQYF. Written as DNA, the CDR3 is TGTGCCAGCAGCTTGGCCGGGCGGGAGGGCACAGATACGCAGTATTTT.

The table lists this clonotype with a few counts. The CDR3 DNA follows: TGCGCCAGCAGCTGGCGGGACAGGGGCTCCTATAATTCACCCCTCCACTTT. This sequence encodes CASSWRDRGSYNSPLHF. The chain employs TRBV5-1 and TRBJ1-6; 10 positions agree with TRBD1. V shed 3 bases, J shed 0 bases, and the junction held 3 bases outside the gene matches. Germline V CDR1 and CDR2: SGHRS, YFSETQ. The CDR3 contains 17 residues.

This clonotype was observed a few times. Because the CDR3's place on the DNA is in doubt, the DNA is left out and the CDR3 is given as listed by TCRdb. This chain joins TRBV11-2 and TRBJ2-5; TRBD2, the table's D call, was not compared with the DNA. From its first to its last residue, the CDR3 has 22 amino acids. Germline V gene lookup returns CDR1 SGHAT and CDR2 FQNNGV. CDR3 region: CASSFYICSARPFGASKETQYF.

The table lists this clonotype with many counts. The CDR3 region has the DNA TGTGCCAGCAGTTTAGTCGTAGGGACAGGTAGCTCCTACGAGCAGTACTTC. Translating it yields CASSLVVGTGSSYEQYF. The V gene is TRBV12-3 or TRBV12-4, the J gene TRBJ2-7; 8 nucleotides agree with TRBD1. With 1 base clipped from V and 0 bases from J, the junction kept 8 bases outside the gene matches. The CDR3 runs to 17 residues.

V and J are TRBV6-1 and TRBJ1-2, with 8 bases matching TRBD1. Germline CDR1 and CDR2: MNHNS and SASEGT. CDR3 length: 13 residues. V was pared by 3 bases and J by 3 bases, with 0 bases of the junction left unmatched. In DNA form, the CDR3 reads TGTGCCAGCAGTGAGGGACAGGACTATGGCTACACCTTC. Amino acids: CASSEGQDYGYTF.

As regards this clonotype: Compared with germline, one end of the junction differs, possibly owing to a read error. The chain links TRBV2 to TRBJ2-1; D is unclear. This CDR3 is built from 15 residues. CDR1 and CDR2 (germline): SNHLY, FYNNEI. The CDR3 here is CASSGGVASYNEQFF. Here the CDR3 DNA reads TGTGCCAGCAGTGGAGGAGTGGCCTCCTACAATGAACAGTTCTTC.

The V call is TRBV25-1, the J call TRBJ2-1; D is uncertain. The length of the CDR3 is 16 residues. Trimming took 1 base from V and 3 from J, leaving 13 bases between them. Germline V gene data show CDR1 as MGHDK and CDR2 as SYGVNS. CDR3 loop: CASSEFESSGYNEQFF. For the CDR3, the DNA is TGTGCCAGCAGTGAATTTGAGTCCTCTGGCTACAATGAGCAGTTCTTC.

The V call is TRBV10-3, the J call TRBJ1-3; D not certain. V was trimmed by 3 bases and J by 4 bases, leaving 7 bases between them. The CDR3 consists of 13 residues. Germline CDR1 ENHRY, CDR2 SYGVKD. The CDR3 here is CAISDSSGNTIYF. The CDR3 nucleotides read TGTGCCATCAGTGACAGCTCAGGAAACACCATATATTTT.